The present TCR beta chain was sequenced within a study of TIL therapy for anti-PD-1-resistant metastatic lung cancer. About the research overall: Tumors were harvested before any PD-1/PD-L1 blockade. Notes on the study in general: Patients were highly selected, enriched for treatment-naive, never-smoker and oncogene-addicted cases.

The CDR3 has 14 amino acids. The germline CDR1 and CDR2 sequences are ENHRY and SYGVKD. With V trimmed by 5 bases and J by 3 bases, 6 bases remained unmatched. This clone was seen only a few times. The antigen is unknown. As for time point: pre-treatment sample, taken before nivolumab and TIL therapy. The immunoSEQ assay was v3. Each library reached some 2 million read pairs, or roughly 4.5-6.5 million at deep level. Method: immunoSEQ multiplex PCR; TCRdb's copy keeps in-frame clones and lacks some. The sample has roughly 60,000 clones; 80% to 90% are singletons. The input for sequencing was blood, taken at baseline. This receptor was identified in a person aged 25-79 years with non-small cell lung cancer. The chain joins TRBV10-3 to TRBJ1-2; 7 nucleotides line up with TRBD1. The CDR3 DNA follows: TGTGCCATCAGTATGAGACAGGGCGACTATGGCTACACCTTC. Translation: CAISMRQGDYGYTF.